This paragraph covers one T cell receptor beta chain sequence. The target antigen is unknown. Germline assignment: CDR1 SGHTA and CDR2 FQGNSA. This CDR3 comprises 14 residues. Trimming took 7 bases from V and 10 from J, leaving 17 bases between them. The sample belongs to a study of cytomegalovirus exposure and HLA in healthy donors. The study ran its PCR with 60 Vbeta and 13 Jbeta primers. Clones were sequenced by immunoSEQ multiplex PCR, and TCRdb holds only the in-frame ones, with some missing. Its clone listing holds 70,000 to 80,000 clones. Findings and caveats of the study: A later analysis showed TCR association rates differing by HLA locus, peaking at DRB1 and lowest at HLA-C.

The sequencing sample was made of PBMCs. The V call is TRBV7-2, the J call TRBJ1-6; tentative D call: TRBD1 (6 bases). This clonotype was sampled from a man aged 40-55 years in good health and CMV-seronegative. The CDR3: CASMTGPVKSPLHF. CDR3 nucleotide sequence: TGTGCCAGCATGACAGGCCCGGTCAAGTCACCCCTCCACTTT. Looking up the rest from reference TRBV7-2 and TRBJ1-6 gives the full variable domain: GAGVSQSPSNKVTEKGKDVELRCDPISGHTALYWYRQSLGQGLEFLIYFQGNSAPDKSGLPSDRFSAERTGGSVSTLTIQRTQQEDSAVYLCASMTGPVKSPLHFGNGTRLTVT.